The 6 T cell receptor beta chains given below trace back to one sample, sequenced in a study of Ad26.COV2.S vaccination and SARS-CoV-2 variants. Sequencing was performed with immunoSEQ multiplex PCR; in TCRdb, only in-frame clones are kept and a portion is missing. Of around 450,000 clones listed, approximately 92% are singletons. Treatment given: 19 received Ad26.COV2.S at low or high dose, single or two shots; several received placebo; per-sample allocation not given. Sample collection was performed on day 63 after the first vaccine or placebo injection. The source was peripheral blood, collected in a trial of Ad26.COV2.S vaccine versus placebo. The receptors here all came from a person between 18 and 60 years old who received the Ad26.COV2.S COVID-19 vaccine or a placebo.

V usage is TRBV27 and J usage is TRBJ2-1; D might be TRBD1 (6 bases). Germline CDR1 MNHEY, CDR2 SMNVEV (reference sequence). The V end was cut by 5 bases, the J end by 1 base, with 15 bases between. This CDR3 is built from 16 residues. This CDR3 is CASSPKARGSYNEQFF. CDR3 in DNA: TGTGCCAGCAGTCCCAAAGCCAGGGGATCCTACAATGAGCAGTTCTTC.

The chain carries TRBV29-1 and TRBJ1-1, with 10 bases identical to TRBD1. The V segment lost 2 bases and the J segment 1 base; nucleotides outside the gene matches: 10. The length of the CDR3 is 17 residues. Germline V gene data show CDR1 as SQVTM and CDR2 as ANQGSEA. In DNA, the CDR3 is TGCAGCGTTGAAACTCACTGGGACAGGGGCGGGAACACTGAAGCTTTCTTT. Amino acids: CSVETHWDRGGNTEAFF. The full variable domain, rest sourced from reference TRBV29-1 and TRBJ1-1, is SAVISQKPSRDICQRGTSLTIQCQVDSQVTMMFWYRQQPGQSLTLIATANQGSEATYESGFVIDKFPISRPNLTFSTLTVSNMSPEDSSIYLCSVETHWDRGGNTEAFFGQGTRLTVV.

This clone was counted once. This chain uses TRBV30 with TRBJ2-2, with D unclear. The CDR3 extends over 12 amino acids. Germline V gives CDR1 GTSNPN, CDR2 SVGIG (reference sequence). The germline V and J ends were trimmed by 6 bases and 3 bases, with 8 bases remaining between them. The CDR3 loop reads CACKPDTGELFF. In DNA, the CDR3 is TGTGCCTGTAAACCGGACACCGGGGAGCTGTTTTTT.

The CDR3 protein is CASTDRSNQPQHF. The CDR3, as DNA: TGTGCCAGTACCGACAGAAGCAATCAGCCCCAGCATTTT. This chain connects TRBV18 to TRBJ1-5, with D maybe TRBD1 (5 bases). The CDR3 extends over 13 amino acids. The V gene's germline CDR1 is KGHSH and CDR2 LQKENI. Between the trimmed V and J ends, which lost 9 bases and 1 base, there was a span of 10 bases. Full variable domain (outside the CDR3, taken from reference TRBV18 and TRBJ1-5): NAGVMQNPRHLVRRRGQEARLRCSPMKGHSHVYWYRQLPEEGLKFMVYLQKENIIDESGMPKERFSAEFPKEGPSILRIQQVVRGDSAAYFCASTDRSNQPQHFGDGTRLSIL.

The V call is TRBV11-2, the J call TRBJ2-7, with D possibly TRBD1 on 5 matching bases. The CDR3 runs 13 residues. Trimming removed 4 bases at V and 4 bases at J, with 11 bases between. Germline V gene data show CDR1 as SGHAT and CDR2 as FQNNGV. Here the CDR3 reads CASSYFDSYEQYF. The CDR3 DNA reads TGTGCCAGCAGCTACTTCGACAGTTACGAGCAGTACTTC.

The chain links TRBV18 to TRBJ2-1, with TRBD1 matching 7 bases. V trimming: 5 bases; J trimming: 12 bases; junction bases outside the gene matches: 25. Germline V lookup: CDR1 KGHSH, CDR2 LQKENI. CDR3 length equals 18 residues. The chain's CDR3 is CASSVSRGNLVFLGGQFF. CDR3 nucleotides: TGTGCCAGCTCAGTATCCAGGGGGAATCTTGTCTTTCTCGGAGGGCAGTTCTTC.